The 15 T cell receptor beta chains below come from one sample, sequenced in a study of T cells after yellow fever vaccination. Via MiXCR, TCRdb re-called the 5' RACE reads, giving one row per CDR3 protein. The table records more than 65,000 distinct CDR3 sequences, about 6% of them present only once. The input for sequencing was CD4+ T cells sorted from PBMCs, taken roughly 14 days after the first yellow fever vaccination. The receptors were gathered from a man aged 18 to 30 who received the YFV17D yellow fever vaccine.

In its sample, this clonotype was seen many times. The V gene is TRBV5-1, the J gene TRBJ1-3; D gene ambiguous. CDR1 and CDR2 (germline): SGHRS, YFSETQ. Trimming stripped 0 bases from V and 3 bases from J, with 10 bases between. The CDR3 totals 15 residues. CDR3 region: CASSLGWGRGNTIYF. The CDR3 DNA reads as TGCGCCAGCAGCTTGGGTTGGGGTCGTGGAAACACCATATATTTT.

With regard to this clonotype: A single base separates this from a much larger clone, so it may be a read error. The chain couples TRBV5-6 to TRBJ1-4; D not certain. Germline CDR1 is SGHDT and CDR2 is YYEEEE. Between the trimmed V and J ends, which lost 7 bases and 8 bases, there was a span of 15 bases. CDR3 length equals 13 residues. In DNA, the CDR3 is TGTGCCAGCTGCGCAAAGGGCATCGAAAAACTGTTTTTT. This encodes CASCAKGIEKLFF.

This clonotype has ten or more counts. The chain combines TRBV7-9 with TRBJ1-1, with D unclear. Germline values: CDR1 SEHNR, CDR2 FQNEAQ (reference sequence). The V gene lost 2 bases and the J gene lost 4 bases, with 5 bases spanning the gap. The CDR3 is made up of 12 amino acids. Here the CDR3 reads CASSLQATEAFF. The CDR3 region has the DNA TGTGCCAGCAGCTTACAGGCCACTGAAGCTTTCTTT.

This clonotype has at least ten counts. The chain has TRBV29-1 and TRBJ2-3; the D is unclear. V lost 7 bases and J 3 bases, leaving 11 bases between the germline ends. CDR3 length equals 12 residues. Per germline, CDR1 SQVTM and CDR2 ANQGSEA. The chain's CDR3 is CSGSGATDTQYF. In nucleotides, the CDR3 is TGCAGCGGGTCAGGAGCGACAGATACGCAGTATTTT.

Regarding this clonotype: A much larger clone is a single base away; this may be a read error. The chain couples TRBV5-5 to TRBJ1-2, with D perhaps matching TRBD1 (6 bases). Trimming left V 4 bases short and J 6 bases short, with 19 bases between. Germline-derived CDR1 and CDR2 are SGHKS and YYEKEE (reference sequence). This CDR3 spans 15 amino acids. Here the CDR3 reads CASSHNPIGGDGYTF. The CDR3 DNA follows: TGTGCCAGCAGCCATAATCCGATAGGGGGGGATGGCTACACCTTC.

In regard to this clonotype: This may stem from a read error, because a much larger clone lies one nucleotide away. Here the CDR3 DNA reads TGTGCCAGCAGCGTAGCTCGGACCTCTGACAATGAGCAGTTCTTC. This encodes CASSVARTSDNEQFF. The gene calls are TRBV9 and TRBJ2-1, with D hard to call. The CDR3 is 15 residues long. V lost 0 bases and J 5 bases, leaving 12 bases between the germline ends. Germline V gene lookup returns CDR1 SGDLS and CDR2 YYNGEE.

This clonotype has ten or more counts. V is TRBV5-1 and J is TRBJ2-1; D is possibly TRBD1 (7 bases). The germline V and J ends were trimmed by 0 bases and 4 bases, with 14 bases remaining between them. The V gene's germline CDR1 is SGHRS and CDR2 YFSETQ. The CDR3 runs to 16 residues. The DNA of the CDR3 is TGCGCCAGCAGCTTGGGAGGCGGGACAGCTTACAATGAGCAGTTCTTC. Protein: CASSLGGGTAYNEQFF.

This clonotype was picked up a small number of times. The chain joins TRBV11-2 to TRBJ1-1; D is ambiguous. V shed 6 bases and J shed 0 bases, with 8 bases lying between them. In germline, CDR1 is SGHAT, CDR2 FQNNGV. The CDR3 loop spans 13 amino acids. DNA for the CDR3: TGTGCCAGCAGACAGAACATGAACACTGAAGCTTTCTTT. Protein sequence: CASRQNMNTEAFF. The full variable domain, in which reference TRBV11-2 and TRBJ1-1 provide the parts outside the CDR3, is EAGVAQSPRYKIIEKRQSVAFWCNPISGHATLYWYQQILGQGPKLLIQFQNNGVVDDSQLPKDRFSAERLKGVDSTLKIQPAKLEDSAVYLCASRQNMNTEAFFGQGTRLTVV.

This clonotype was seen a handful of times. This chain connects TRBV20-1 to TRBJ1-1; D is unresolved. The germline CDR1 and CDR2 sequences are DFQATT and SNEGSKA (reference sequence). V dropped 0 bases and J dropped 0 bases, with 8 bases sitting between them. The CDR3 sequence is 14 residues long. The CDR3 DNA follows: TGCAGTGCTAGAGAGGCAGCCATGAACACTGAAGCTTTCTTT. Translated, it gives CSAREAAMNTEAFF.

This clonotype was counted ten times or more. The chain carries TRBV5-1 and TRBJ1-1; possible D gene TRBD1, 6 bases. The CDR3 runs 16 residues. Deletions cut 4 bases from V and 0 bases from J, with 16 bases between. Germline V CDR1 and CDR2: SGHRS, YFSETQ. CDR3 DNA: TGCGCCAGCAGCAGGGGGGGGGTCTTGATGAACACTGAAGCTTTCTTT. This encodes CASSRGGVLMNTEAFF.

The sample holds many counts of this clonotype. The CDR3 nucleotides read TGTGCTAGTGGTTTGGCTAGCACAGATACGCAGTATTTT. Translation gives CASGLASTDTQYF. This chain links TRBV12-5 with TRBJ2-3; D unresolved. Germline V gene data show CDR1 as LGHNT and CDR2 as FRNRAP. V lost 1 base and J 0 bases, leaving 2 bases between the germline ends. The CDR3 runs to 13 residues.

There are many counts of this clonotype. The CDR3 sequence is CASSLQGNEAFF. CDR3 bases: TGCGCCAGCAGCTTGCAGGGTAATGAAGCTTTCTTT. This chain uses TRBV5-1 with TRBJ1-1, with D perhaps matching TRBD1 (5 bases). The germline gives CDR1 SGHRS, CDR2 YFSETQ. There are 12 residues in the CDR3. Trimming left V 1 base short and J 7 bases short, with 8 bases between.

This clonotype was detected ten times or more. The J gene is TRBJ2-3, the V gene TRBV6-2 or TRBV6-3; D perhaps matches TRBD1 (6 bases). CDR3 length: 17 residues. The V gene's germline CDR1 is MNHEY and CDR2 SVGEGT. The V end lost 0 bases, the J end lost 5 bases, and 18 bases lay between the germline ends. DNA for the CDR3: TGTGCCAGCAGTTACTCGATCTTCATGGGGGCGAGAGATACGCAGTATTTT. The encoded protein is CASSYSIFMGARDTQYF.

The table lists this clonotype with many counts. The junction shows a germline mismatch at one end, possibly a read error. The V gene is TRBV7-9, the J gene TRBJ1-4; possible D gene TRBD1, 5 bases. Germline assignment: CDR1 SEHNR and CDR2 FQNEAQ (reference sequence). This CDR3 region has 13 residues. The CDR3 spells CASSPQGSSRGYF. CDR3 nucleotides: TGTGCCAGCAGCCCCCAAGGGTCCTCTCGGGGGTATTTT.

This chain links TRBV12-3 or TRBV12-4 with TRBJ2-7; D unresolved. The germline V and J ends were trimmed by 5 bases and 3 bases, with 14 bases remaining between them. The CDR3 sequence is 14 residues long. This CDR3 reads CASSQIPEDYEQYF. Written as DNA, the CDR3 is TGTGCCAGCAGTCAGATTCCGGAAGACTACGAGCAGTACTTC.